The 23 T cell receptor beta chains below were found in one sample sequenced in a study of T cells in Graves' hyperthyroidism and ophthalmopathy. Amplification of TCR beta CDR3 regions used RNA as the template. A first-round RT-PCR of the TCR CDR3 used the HTBI primer set. TCRdb re-analysed the multiplex PCR reads in MiXCR, keeping a single row per CDR3 protein. The table includes approximately 400,000 distinct CDR3 sequences, more than 12% detected once. The sequencing input was blood. The receptor source for this set is a woman in her thirties with Graves' hyperthyroidism.

This clonotype appeared a few times. Being one base from a much bigger clone, this may be a read error. V gene TRBV11-2 combines with J gene TRBJ2-7; D possibly corresponds to TRBD2 (5 bases). Germline CDR1 is SGHAT and CDR2 is FQNNGV. This CDR3 contains 14 residues. The CDR3 loop is CASTVGLVGYGQYF. The CDR3 nucleotides are TGTGCCAGCACCGTCGGACTCGTGGGCTACGGGCAGTACTTC.

V is TRBV20-1 and J is TRBJ2-3, with TRBD2 identical over 9 bases. Germline V gives CDR1 DFQATT, CDR2 SNEGSKA (reference sequence). The CDR3 is made up of 15 amino acids. The V gene end was trimmed by 3 bases and the J gene end by 1 base; junction bases not matched to a gene: 5. The CDR3 region is CSASLTSGGTDTQYF. CDR3 coding DNA: TGCAGTGCTAGCTTGACTAGCGGCGGCACAGATACGCAGTATTTT.

This chain joins TRBV2 and TRBJ1-1; possible D gene TRBD1, 5 bases. The CDR3 consists of 13 residues. Germline CDR1 SNHLY, CDR2 FYNNEI. V dropped 4 bases and J dropped 3 bases, with 9 bases sitting between them. CDR3 protein: CASSVRGYTEAFF. The DNA of the CDR3 is TGTGCCAGCAGTGTCCGGGGGTACACTGAAGCTTTCTTT.

This clonotype occurred a few times. The chain joins TRBV18 to TRBJ1-3; D is unclear. The CDR3 has 16 amino acids. V lost 4 bases and J 0 bases, leaving 13 bases between the germline ends. Looked up from germline, CDR1 is KGHSH and CDR2 is LQKENI. In DNA, the CDR3 is TGTGCCAGCTCACAGGGTCTCCCGAGCTCTGGAAACACCATATATTTT. Protein sequence: CASSQGLPSSGNTIYF.

This clonotype appeared a few times. The rearrangement links TRBV5-1 to TRBJ2-1, with D tentatively TRBD1 (6 bases). The length of the CDR3 is 15 residues. Trimming shortened V by 4 bases and J by 8 bases, and 19 bases separated the two germline ends. The germline V gene encodes CDR1 SGHRS and CDR2 YFSETQ. This CDR3 is CASSHPGQQGYEQFF. CDR3 sequence (DNA): TGCGCCAGCAGCCACCCGGGACAACAGGGCTATGAGCAGTTCTTC.

This clonotype was recorded at least ten times. This chain uses TRBV20-1 with TRBJ2-7, with D perhaps matching TRBD1 or TRBD2 (5 bases each). This CDR3 spans 13 amino acids. CDR1 is DFQATT, CDR2 SNEGSKA, per germline (reference sequence). V shed 6 bases and J shed 2 bases, with 14 bases lying between them. CDR3 sequence (DNA): TGCAGTGCCGGTCCGGGACCACCCTACGAGCAGTACTTC. Translation: CSAGPGPPYEQYF.

This clonotype was observed at least ten times. The chain couples TRBV6-1 to TRBJ2-2; TRBD2 matches 8 bases. V was pared by 6 bases and J by 1 base, with 7 bases of the junction left unmatched. The CDR3 is 16 amino acids. CDR1 MNHNS and CDR2 SASEGT come from the germline V gene. CDR3 nucleotides: TGTGCCAGCAGCCCAGGACTAGCCCTGAACACCGGGGAGCTGTTTTTT. Residues: CASSPGLALNTGELFF.

This clonotype was counted ten times or more. V is TRBV6-4 and J is TRBJ2-1; tentatively, D is TRBD2 (6 bases). Germline-derived CDR1 and CDR2 are MRHNA and SNTAGT. The germline V and J ends were trimmed by 0 bases and 4 bases, with 13 bases remaining between them. The CDR3 covers 16 residues. CDR3 residues: CASSDSGWGEYNEQFF. CDR3 DNA sequence: TGTGCCAGCAGTGACTCAGGCTGGGGGGAATACAATGAGCAGTTCTTC.

This clonotype has more than one count but fewer than ten. The rearrangement uses TRBV5-6 and TRBJ2-2; weak D call: TRBD2 (7 bases). The germline CDR1 and CDR2 sequences are SGHDT and YYEEEE. With 1 base removed from V and 4 bases from J, the gap between germline ends came to 14 bases. This CDR3 has 16 residues. The CDR3 DNA follows: TGTGCCAGCAGCTTGAGAACAGGGAGGGTCACCGGGGAGCTGTTTTTT. Encoded protein: CASSLRTGRVTGELFF. The whole variable domain, remainder taken from reference TRBV5-6 and TRBJ2-2, is DAGVTQSPTHLIKTRGQQVTLRCSPKSGHDTVSWYQQALGQGPQFIFQYYEEEERQRGNFPDRFSGHQFPNYSSELNVNALLLGDSALYLCASSLRTGRVTGELFFGEGSRLTVL.

This clonotype was seen more than once but under ten times. The chain joins TRBV30 to TRBJ2-3, with D perhaps matching TRBD1 (5 bases). The germline gives CDR1 GTSNPN, CDR2 SVGIG (reference sequence). The V end was cut by 2 bases, the J end by 3 bases, with 12 bases between. The length of the CDR3 is 14 residues. CDR3 in DNA: TGTGCCTGGAGTTCAGGGTTGGGGACAGATACGCAGTATTTT. This encodes CAWSSGLGTDTQYF. Based on the CDR3 plus reference TRBV30 and TRBJ2-3, the full variable domain is SQTIHQWPATLVQPVGSPLSLECTVEGTSNPNLYWYRQAAGRGLQLLFYSVGIGQISSEVPQNLSASRPQDRQFILSSKKLLLSDSGFYLCAWSSGLGTDTQYFGPGTRLTVL.

The chain links TRBV19 to TRBJ1-1; maybe TRBD1 (5 bases). The V and J ends lost 3 bases and 1 base respectively, with 12 bases between them. The germline gives CDR1 LNHDA, CDR2 SQIVND (reference sequence). The CDR3 spans 15 residues. CDR3 DNA: TGTGCCAGTAGTATTCAAGGGGCTGGGAACACTGAAGCTTTCTTT. Its protein product is CASSIQGAGNTEAFF.

Comment on this clonotype: The junction does not match germline at one end; this may be a read error. The V and J genes are TRBV3-1 and TRBJ1-3; D is unclear. The germline V gene has CDR1 LGHDT and CDR2 YNNKEL (reference sequence). The CDR3 is made up of 14 amino acids. The CDR3 DNA is TGTGCCAGCAGCCAAGGTGGGAATGGAAACACCACATATTTT. Translation: CASSQGGNGNTTYF.

This clonotype was detected ten times or more. The chain couples TRBV7-9 to TRBJ2-7; D unclear. CDR1 and CDR2 from the germline V gene are SEHNR and FQNEAQ (reference sequence). The CDR3 consists of 14 residues. V lost 2 bases and J lost 1, with 9 bases in between. DNA of the CDR3: TGTGCCAGCAGCTTATCTGGCCGTTCCTACGAGCAGTACTTC. This encodes CASSLSGRSYEQYF.

The chain joins TRBV6-2 or TRBV6-3 to TRBJ2-3; perhaps TRBD2 as D (6 bases). The CDR3 runs to 16 residues. Trimming removed 2 bases at V and 3 bases at J, with 15 bases between. The germline V gene encodes CDR1 MNHEY and CDR2 SVGEGT. CDR3: CASSYGLAGPTDTQYF. CDR3 DNA sequence: TGTGCCAGCAGTTACGGTCTGGCGGGACCGACAGATACGCAGTATTTT.

This clonotype was counted a few times. This chain links TRBV20-1 with TRBJ2-2; D may be TRBD1 (7 bases). The CDR3 has 17 amino acids. Germline CDR1 is DFQATT and CDR2 is SNEGSKA (reference sequence). For the CDR3, the DNA is TGCAGGGAATACAGGGGAAGATCGCGGGAGAACACCGGGGAGCTGTTTTTT. Its protein product is CREYRGRSRENTGELFF.

This clonotype was detected ten times or more. V is TRBV11-2 and J is TRBJ1-1; 7 bases fit TRBD1. V shed 4 bases and J 10 bases; nucleotides not matched to a gene: 15. CDR1 and CDR2 (germline): SGHAT, FQNNGV. The CDR3 spans 15 residues. The CDR3 sequence is CASSSLGGRQGGAFF. CDR3 sequence (DNA): TGTGCCAGCAGCTCCCTTGGCGGCAGACAGGGTGGAGCTTTCTTT.

The chain carries TRBV10-2 and TRBJ2-7; no definite D call. The germline V gene encodes CDR1 WSHSY and CDR2 SAAADI. V lost 3 bases, J lost 7 bases, and 19 bases lay in between. CDR3 length: 15 amino acids. The DNA of the CDR3 is TGCGCCAGCAGTGACTCCGGACGGGCCTCGATAGAGCAGTACTTC. Translating it yields CASSDSGRASIEQYF.

The J gene is TRBJ1-5, the V gene TRBV6-2 or TRBV6-3; no clear D. The ends were cut back, 4 bases at V and 0 bases at J, with 7 bases in the middle. CDR3 length: 14 amino acids. The V gene's germline CDR1 is MNHEY and CDR2 SVGEGT. The CDR3 spells CASSSDRSNQPQHF. In DNA form, the CDR3 reads TGTGCCAGCAGTTCCGACCGTAGCAATCAGCCCCAGCATTTT.

V and J are TRBV28 and TRBJ2-1, with TRBD1 as a possible D gene (6 bases). This CDR3 has 14 residues. Trimming shortened V by 7 bases and J by 8 bases, and 18 bases separated the two germline ends. Germline CDR1 is MDHEN and CDR2 is SYDVKM. CDR3 nucleotide sequence: TGTGCCAGCAAAAGAACCGGGACAATCGATGAGCAGTTCTTC. As protein: CASKRTGTIDEQFF.

This clonotype occurred many times. The chain uses TRBV7-2 and TRBJ2-7; TRBD2 matches 11 bases. V dropped 5 bases and J dropped 3; count of bases not matched to a gene: 3. The CDR3 consists of 14 residues. Germline loops: CDR1 SGHTA, CDR2 FQGNSA. The DNA of the CDR3 is TGTGCCAGCAGCCGGACTAGCGGGTACTACGAGCAGTACTTC. Translation gives CASSRTSGYYEQYF.

This clonotype was recorded many times. The V call is TRBV2, the J call TRBJ2-3; D is perhaps TRBD1 (6 bases). Trimming took off 6 bases at V and 2 bases at J, with 18 bases between the two ends. CDR3 size: 16 residues. Germline V lookup: CDR1 SNHLY, CDR2 FYNNEI. DNA of the CDR3: TGTGCCAGCAGGGGCGATCCGGGACACACCACAGATACGCAGTATTTT. It yields the protein CASRGDPGHTTDTQYF. Together with reference TRBV2 and TRBJ2-3, the CDR3 gives the full variable domain: EPEVTQTPSHQVTQMGQEVILRCVPISNHLYFYWYRQILGQKVEFLVSFYNNEISEKSEIFDDQFSVERPDGSNFTLKIRSTKLEDSAMYFCASRGDPGHTTDTQYFGPGTRLTVL.

The V call is TRBV29-1, the J call TRBJ1-2, with no clear D. Germline V gene data show CDR1 as SQVTM and CDR2 as ANQGSEA. V was shortened by 0 bases and J by 8 bases, with 10 bases between the two germline ends. The CDR3 contains 12 residues. Written as DNA, the CDR3 is TGCAGCGTTGAAGATCGGCGGCAGGGCTACACCTTC. Translating gives CSVEDRRQGYTF.

This clonotype was seen a handful of times. The CDR3 nucleotides are TGTGCCACCAGTGATCCCGGGAACTCCTACGAGCAGTACTTC. It is translated as CATSDPGNSYEQYF. The genes are TRBV24-1 and TRBJ2-7; D is perhaps TRBD2 (5 bases). The CDR3 has 14 residues. V shed 3 bases and J shed 0 bases, with 8 bases lying between them. The germline V gene has CDR1 KGHDR and CDR2 SFDVKD.